The 13 T cell receptor beta chains below all came from one sample that was sequenced in a study of blood T cells in healthy people across ages (dated by TCRdb to about 2015). Receptors were amplified or captured by 5' RACE. Sequencing instrument: Illumina HiSeq 2500. The second PCR ran for about 6 to 11 cycles and used a J-beta primer mix along with a sample-barcoded 5' primer. TCRdb handled the public reads itself, with Q25 trimming in fastp and clone calling in MiXCR, and kept productive beta chains. When rows share a CDR3 protein, they turn into one entry using the most common DNA and genes. The sample includes 1.6 million or so distinct CDR3 sequences, with 34% observed a single time. The ten largest clonotypes hold 10% to 12% of the sample. Sample: blood. The receptors here all came from a woman in her thirties in good health.

The sample holds a few counts of this clonotype. The chain recombines TRBV7-9 with TRBJ2-1; D ambiguous. The CDR3 extends over 14 amino acids. The germline V and J ends were trimmed by 5 bases and 3 bases, with 11 bases remaining between them. Germline V lookup: CDR1 SEHNR, CDR2 FQNEAQ (reference sequence). The CDR3 DNA reads TGTGCCAGCAGCCCACCGGCACGCTACAATGAGCAGTTCTTC. Its translation is CASSPPARYNEQFF.

CDR3 nucleotides: TGTGCCAGCCGCCAGGCGGACACCGGGGAGCTGTTTTTT. This gives the protein CASRQADTGELFF. The V and J genes are TRBV12-3 or TRBV12-4 and TRBJ2-2, with no clear D. V lost 8 bases and J 3 bases, leaving 10 bases between the germline ends. The CDR3 covers 13 residues.

This clonotype was observed a handful of times. The V call is TRBV7-6, the J call TRBJ2-1, with 9 bases aligning to TRBD2. CDR3 length: 15 amino acids. V shed 6 bases and J 7 bases; nucleotides not matched to a gene: 10. Germline assignment: CDR1 SGHVS and CDR2 FNYEAQ. This chain's CDR3 is CASSTGTSPPNEQFF. CDR3 nucleotides: TGTGCCAGCAGTACCGGGACTAGCCCCCCAAATGAGCAGTTCTTC.

This chain joins TRBV5-4 and TRBJ2-1; the D gene is possibly TRBD2 (5 bases). The CDR3 spans 13 residues. V lost 1 base to trimming and J lost 8 bases, with 10 bases between them. Per the germline V gene, CDR1 is SGHNT and CDR2 is YYREEE (reference sequence). The CDR3 loop is CASSLSWGDEQFF. The CDR3, as DNA: TGTGCCAGCAGCTTGTCCTGGGGAGATGAGCAGTTCTTC. The complete variable domain, with remaining parts taken from reference TRBV5-4 and TRBJ2-1, reads ETGVTQSPTHLIKTRGQQVTLRCSSQSGHNTVSWYQQALGQGPQFIFQYYREEENGRGNFPPRFSGLQFPNYSSELNVNALELDDSALYLCASSLSWGDEQFFGPGTRLTVL.

The rearrangement joins TRBV7-9 to TRBJ1-2; 9 nucleotides align to TRBD1. Germline V gene sequence: CDR1 SEHNR, CDR2 FQNEAQ (reference sequence). J lost 6 bases, V lost 1 base, and 18 bases had no gene match. CDR3 size: 19 residues. CDR3: CASSLVPILQGANLDGYTF. The CDR3 DNA is TGTGCCAGCAGCTTAGTTCCCATCCTACAGGGGGCCAACTTAGATGGCTACACCTTC.

In its sample, this clonotype was seen a few times. The rearrangement uses TRBV3-1 and TRBJ2-3; 10 nucleotides align to TRBD2. This CDR3 comprises 18 residues. Germline CDR1 is LGHDT and CDR2 is YNNKEL (reference sequence). V lost 1 base, J lost 0 bases, and 7 bases stayed unmatched. CDR3 loop: CASSQASRLAGSTDTQYF. CDR3 in DNA: TGTGCCAGCAGCCAAGCCAGCCGACTAGCGGGCAGCACAGATACGCAGTATTTT.

V usage is TRBV9 and J usage is TRBJ2-2; 8 nucleotides agree with TRBD2. Germline V gene lookup returns CDR1 SGDLS and CDR2 YYNGEE. The J segment lost 7 bases and the V segment lost 3 bases, leaving 5 bases of the junction unmatched. The CDR3 is made up of 14 amino acids. The chain's CDR3 is CASSAGLVNGELFF. CDR3 bases: TGTGCCAGCAGCGCGGGACTAGTCAACGGGGAGCTGTTTTTT.

V usage is TRBV5-1 and J usage is TRBJ2-6; the match to TRBD1 covers 12 bases. The V gene end was trimmed by 4 bases and the J gene end by 2 bases; junction bases not matched to a gene: 7. Germline-derived CDR1 and CDR2 are SGHRS and YFSETQ. CDR3 size: 18 residues. The CDR3 nucleotides are TGCGCCAGCAGCATGGCGGGGGACAGGGGGCCTGGGGCCAACGTCCTGACTTTC. Translation gives CASSMAGDRGPGANVLTF.

This clonotype was picked up a small number of times. The gene calls are TRBV20-1 and TRBJ2-7; D possibly matches TRBD1 or TRBD2 (5 bases each). Trimming stripped 3 bases from V and 2 bases from J, with 11 bases between. Looked up from germline, CDR1 is DFQATT and CDR2 is SNEGSKA (reference sequence). This CDR3 region has 13 residues. CDR3 coding DNA: TGCAGTGCTAGTGGGGACCGAGCCTACGAGCAGTACTTC. Amino acids: CSASGDRAYEQYF.

The chain has TRBV30 and TRBJ1-1; a possible D gene is TRBD1 (5 bases). Trimming took off 0 bases at V and 4 bases at J, with 9 bases between the two ends. Germline CDR1 and CDR2: GTSNPN and SVGIG (reference sequence). This CDR3 region has 13 residues. The CDR3 nucleotides are TGTGCCTGGAGTGTAAACAGGATCACTGAAGCTTTCTTT. Protein: CAWSVNRITEAFF.

This clonotype was picked up many times. The chain combines TRBV7-9 with TRBJ2-5, with a tentative D call TRBD1 (6 bases). The CDR3 contains 17 residues. Trimming pared 5 bases from V and 5 bases from J, leaving 24 bases between. Germline V gene lookup returns CDR1 SEHNR and CDR2 FQNEAQ (reference sequence). CDR3 in DNA: TGTGCCAGCAGCACCCGAGTGGGACATCGGCGTGGGGAGACCCAGTACTTC. The encoded protein is CASSTRVGHRRGETQYF.

The genes are TRBV12-3 or TRBV12-4 and TRBJ2-3; 7 bases map to TRBD1. The trim removed 6 bases at V and 1 base at J, leaving 7 bases unmatched. The CDR3 sequence is 15 residues long. In DNA, the CDR3 is TGTGCCAGCAGCGCTCGGGACAGAGGCACAGATACGCAGTATTTT. This sequence encodes CASSARDRGTDTQYF.

The chain carries TRBV30 and TRBJ2-1; TRBD2 aligns across 12 bases. The germline CDR1 and CDR2 sequences are GTSNPN and SVGIG (reference sequence). The CDR3 is 15 residues long. V shed 4 bases and J 5 bases; nucleotides not matched to a gene: 6. This CDR3 reads CAWTRTSGVNNEQFF. CDR3 DNA: TGTGCCTGGACTAGGACTAGCGGGGTAAACAATGAGCAGTTCTTC.